This T cell receptor (beta chain) stems from a study of coeliac disease. Whole-study findings and limits: TRB repertoires were largely private, with most amino acid sequences found in only one sample. Control samples showed higher TRB and TRG clonality than intraepithelial and lamina propria samples in active celiac disease.

This CDR3 has 18 amino acids. V shed 8 bases and J shed 1 base, with 26 bases lying between them. The V gene's germline CDR1 is ENHRY and CDR2 SYGVKD. This table comes from immunoSEQ multiplex PCR, and its TCRdb copy is limited to in-frame clones, with some not included. Here the sample spans thousands of clones, roughly three fifths being singletons. This clone appeared a few times. What it binds is not known. V is TRBV10-3 and J is TRBJ1-2, with D maybe TRBD1 (5 bases). The clonotype was recovered from a woman aged 18-30 years with active celiac disease. The sample comprised intraepithelial lymphocytes from the gut. CDR3 in DNA: TGTGCCATCCACCCGGGACTCAGAAAGGCCTTTGATAACTATGGCTACACCTTC. Its translation: CAIHPGLRKAFDNYGYTF.